This T cell receptor beta chain stems from a study of T cells in Graves' hyperthyroidism and ophthalmopathy. Study details: It was at initial diagnosis, before any treatment, that peripheral blood was collected.

Per the germline V gene, CDR1 is MDHEN and CDR2 is SYDVKM. Trimming pared 5 bases from V and 3 bases from J, leaving 17 bases between. The CDR3 is made up of 15 amino acids. Amplified TCR beta CDR3 regions derived from RNA transcripts. The TCR CDR3 first-round RT-PCR relied on the HTBI primer set. TCRdb re-called the multiplex PCR reads through MiXCR, storing one row per CDR3 protein. The data show around 420,000 distinct CDR3 sequences, with around 13% seen just once and about 5% held by the top ten. In its sample, this clonotype was seen many times. Fresh 10 ml peripheral blood yielded PBMCs. This TCR derives from a woman under 30 with Graves' hyperthyroidism. This chain links TRBV28 with TRBJ2-7; possibly TRBD1 or TRBD2 for D (5 bases each). Material: blood. In DNA form, the CDR3 reads TGTGCCAGCAGTATACACACCGGGGCGAACTACGAGCAGTACTTC. Its translation is CASSIHTGANYEQYF.